This T cell receptor (beta chain) was retrieved from a study of blood T cell repertoires in COVID-19. Study background: Material from acute and convalescent COVID-19 was sourced from the United States, Italy and Spain. PBMCs, B-cell-depleted T cells, or T cells were the source of the cDNA or gDNA that made up the material.

Original processing notes: Reference gene primer amplification in the assay estimated nucleated cell counts. TCRdb keeps only in-frame clones here, not all; method: immunoSEQ multiplex PCR. V and J calls plus clone size are reproduced from that table; the DNA served to infer D and trimming. The table has roughly 84,000 clones, about 71% seen once. CDR1 and CDR2 from the germline V gene are SGHDN and FVKESK. The ends were cut back, 5 bases at V and 5 bases at J, with 15 bases in the middle. The CDR3 extends over 14 amino acids. The receptor was isolated from a woman aged 50 to 60 with acute or convalescent COVID-19. Sequencing was carried out using peripheral blood. This sequence joins TRBV14 and TRBJ1-1; perhaps TRBD1 as D (6 bases). The CDR3 spells CASSLNRARTEAFF. The CDR3 region has the DNA TGTGCCAGCAGCTTGAACAGGGCGCGTACTGAAGCTTTCTTT.